These 15 T cell receptor beta chains were all obtained from the same sample, sequenced in a study of cytomegalovirus exposure and HLA in healthy donors. Primers: 60 Vbeta forward and 13 Jbeta reverse. Measured with immunoSEQ multiplex PCR; TCRdb has only the in-frame clones, and not every one. The sample has some 120,000 clones. Input material: PBMCs. The receptor source for this set is a young man in good health and CMV-seronegative.

The chain has TRBV23-1 and TRBJ1-6, with D possibly TRBD1 on 6 matching bases. TRBV23-1 is an open reading frame whose function is uncertain. V lost 0 bases, J lost 5 bases, and 23 bases lay in between. The CDR3 extends over 20 amino acids. The CDR3 region has the DNA TGCGCCAGCAGTCAATCGGTGGCAGGGGAAGGGTTCCTTCATAATTCACCCCTCCACTTT. It translates to CASSQSVAGEGFLHNSPLHF.

V and J are TRBV2 and TRBJ1-1; 7 nucleotides agree with TRBD1. The CDR3 contains 12 residues. V lost 10 bases, J lost 1 base, and 3 bases stayed unmatched. Germline V lookup: CDR1 SNHLY, CDR2 FYNNEI. CDR3 bases: TGTGCCACCTACAGGGGGAACACTGAAGCTTTCTTT. Translation: CATYRGNTEAFF. Filled out from reference TRBV2 and TRBJ1-1, the complete variable domain reads EPEVTQTPSHQVTQMGQEVILRCVPISNHLYFYWYRQILGQKVEFLVSFYNNEISEKSEIFDDQFSVERPDGSNFTLKIRSTKLEDSAMYFCATYRGNTEAFFGQGTRLTVV.

The chain couples TRBV5-8 to TRBJ1-1; 9 bases line up with TRBD1. The V gene end was trimmed by 0 bases and the J gene end by 5 bases; junction bases not matched to a gene: 2. CDR1 SGHTS and CDR2 YDEGEE come from the germline V gene. CDR3 length equals 14 residues. In DNA form, the CDR3 reads TGTGCCAGCAGCTTGGACAGGGGGCAAACTGAAGCTTTCTTT. This codes for CASSLDRGQTEAFF. The whole variable domain, remainder taken from reference TRBV5-8 and TRBJ1-1, is EAGVTQSPTHLIKTRGQQATLRCSPISGHTSVYWYQQALGLGLQFLLWYDEGEERNRGNFPPRFSGRQFPNYSSELNVNALELEDSALYLCASSLDRGQTEAFFGQGTRLTVV.

The rearrangement links TRBV18 to TRBJ1-2, with 8 bases fitting TRBD1. The CDR3 sequence is 14 residues long. The V gene's germline CDR1 is KGHSH and CDR2 LQKENI. J lost 3 bases, V lost 3 bases, and 3 bases had no gene match. In nucleotides, the CDR3 is TGTGCCAGCTCACCGGGACAGGTGGACTATGGCTACACCTTC. Translation gives CASSPGQVDYGYTF.

This chain joins TRBV15 and TRBJ1-1; D is unclear. The V gene's germline CDR1 is LNHNV and CDR2 YYDKDF (reference sequence). V lost 0 bases, J lost 8 bases, and 10 bases lay in between. The CDR3 length is 13 residues. The CDR3 region has the DNA TGTGCCACCAGCAGAGATCGTCGTGAGGAAGCTTTCTTT. It codes for CATSRDRREEAFF.

The chain carries TRBV2 and TRBJ1-5; 8 bases are a match to TRBD1. This CDR3 has 14 residues. Germline values: CDR1 SNHLY, CDR2 FYNNEI. V lost 4 bases and J lost 3; bases outside the gene matches: 2. The CDR3 bases are TGTGCCAGCAGTGGACAGGGGATCAATCAGCCCCAGCATTTT. Translation: CASSGQGINQPQHF.

The CDR3 loop is CASSEGGTGYEQYF. The CDR3 nucleotides read TGTGCCAGCAGTGAAGGAGGGACAGGCTACGAGCAGTACTTC. V is TRBV25-1 and J is TRBJ2-7; 8 positions match TRBD1. CDR3 length equals 14 residues. V was clipped by 2 bases and J by 3 bases; unmatched bases: 3. Germline V gene lookup returns CDR1 MGHDK and CDR2 SYGVNS.

The chain employs TRBV5-4 and TRBJ1-1; D gene uncertain. The germline gives CDR1 SGHNT, CDR2 YYREEE (reference sequence). Trimming cost V 2 bases and J 3 bases, with 11 bases left between them. This CDR3 has 14 residues. The CDR3 loop is CASSLAGVDTEAFF. The CDR3 nucleotides are TGTGCCAGCAGCTTAGCGGGTGTGGACACTGAAGCTTTCTTT.

CDR3 loop: CASSPQGYYGYTF. DNA for the CDR3: TGTGCCAGCAGCCCACAGGGGTACTATGGCTACACCTTC. This chain joins TRBV11-2 and TRBJ1-2; 7 nucleotides agree with TRBD1. Trimming removed 5 bases from V and 3 bases from J; junction bases left unmatched: 3. CDR3 length equals 13 residues. Germline V gene data show CDR1 as SGHAT and CDR2 as FQNNGV.

V usage is TRBV6-4 and J usage is TRBJ1-1; D perhaps matches TRBD1 (6 bases). Germline V gene data show CDR1 as MRHNA and CDR2 as SNTAGT. This CDR3 is built from 14 residues. The V end lost 6 bases, the J end lost 5 bases, and 16 bases lay between the germline ends. The CDR3 nucleotides read TGTGCCAGCAGATCAAAGGGGGATAAAACTGAAGCTTTCTTT. Protein product: CASRSKGDKTEAFF.

V and J are TRBV28 and TRBJ1-2, with D perhaps matching TRBD1 (5 bases). V lost 5 bases and J lost 8, with 15 bases in between. The CDR3 has 13 residues. CDR1 is MDHEN and CDR2 is SYDVKM in the germline V gene. CDR3 region: CASSPPSGIGYTF. As DNA, the CDR3 is TGTGCCAGCAGTCCTCCCTCAGGGATAGGCTACACCTTC.

The V gene is TRBV9, the J gene TRBJ2-6; a weak D match, TRBD1 (5 bases). V was cut by 6 bases and J by 0 bases, with 10 bases left in between. The CDR3 extends over 15 amino acids. Germline CDR1 and CDR2: SGDLS and YYNGEE. The CDR3 is CASMTALSGANVLTF. CDR3 sequence (DNA): TGTGCCAGCATGACAGCCCTCTCTGGGGCCAACGTCCTGACTTTC.

This rearrangement joins TRBV10-1 to TRBJ1-1; TRBD1 matches at 10 bases. V lost 4 bases to trimming and J lost 5 bases; unmatched junction nucleotides: 7. The CDR3 extends over 15 amino acids. Germline CDR1 is WNHNN and CDR2 is SYGVQD (reference sequence). This CDR3 is CASSGLTGGHTEAFF. Written as DNA, the CDR3 is TGCGCCAGCAGTGGATTGACAGGGGGCCATACTGAAGCTTTCTTT.

V gene TRBV7-3 combines with J gene TRBJ2-5; the match to TRBD2 covers 7 bases. J gave up 4 bases and V 2 bases, and 4 bases lay outside the gene matches. This CDR3 has 14 residues. Germline lookup yields CDR1 SGHTA and CDR2 FQGTGA. The CDR3 here is CASSLEAGRETQYF. The CDR3 DNA sequence: TGTGCCAGCAGCTTAGAAGCGGGGAGAGAGACCCAGTACTTC.

The chain uses TRBV18 and TRBJ1-6, with D possibly matching TRBD1 (6 bases). The CDR3 loop spans 15 amino acids. Germline V gene data show CDR1 as KGHSH and CDR2 as LQKENI. V shed 2 bases and J shed 7 bases, with 12 bases lying between them. The CDR3 nucleotides read TGTGCCAGCTCACCATCTGGGAGGGGGAATTCACCCCTCCACTTT. It codes for CASSPSGRGNSPLHF.